A single T cell receptor beta chain is shown here with its context. Its specificity is unknown. With survey level as its setting, the immunoSEQ assay was v3.0. The table came from immunoSEQ multiplex PCR; TCRdb's copy has only in-frame clones and leaves some out. The table shows about 17,000 clones, with 80% to 85% occurring only once. These data come from a study of long-term antiretroviral therapy in people with HIV. Study-level points and caveats: Nothing was known about ART adherence, viral resistance or changes in therapy. Among HIV repertoires, CDR3 length ranges were narrower than those of controls.

At least two post-ART and at least one pre-ART PBMC sample were available for each donor. This TCR came from a man in his fifties or sixties with HIV. The starting material was unsorted PBMCs, obtained 0.3 years before starting antiretroviral therapy.

In DNA, the CDR3 is TGTGCCAGCAGTGAGCCTCTATCCCCCGCCACCTTC. Its translation: CASSEPLSPATF. V is TRBV2 and J is TRBJ1-2; D is unclear. The CDR3 spans 12 residues. V dropped 3 bases and J dropped 13 bases, with 15 bases sitting between them. The germline gives CDR1 SNHLY, CDR2 FYNNEI.